This TCR beta chain was recorded in a study of T cells in narcolepsy. The wider study: Enrolled donors included narcolepsy type 1 or type 2 patients and healthy controls. Study findings and constraints: Same-patient CSF and blood CD4+ T cell clonotypes included HCRT-specific and TRIB2-specific autoreactive ones. Autoreactive clonotypes reportedly recurred in blood of same and different patients, not controls. Autoreactive clone sequences were missing from some blood memory CD4+ repertoires.

As for this clone: No antigen is known for it.

Produced via immunoSEQ multiplex PCR; TCRdb's table is partial and in-frame only. The sample holds fewer than 35,000 clones; 83% are singletons and the top ten take roughly 0.68%. CDR1 and CDR2 from the germline V gene are SQVTM and ANQGSEA. Unmatched junction bases numbered 9, after V lost 7 bases and J lost 0 bases. This CDR3 is built from 17 residues. The chain has TRBV29-1 and TRBJ2-6, with 10 bases matching TRBD1. Material for sequencing was memory (CD45RA-) CD4+ T cells from blood. This TCR was sampled from a human donor in good health. CDR3 sequence (DNA): TGCAGCGCCTATGGGGACAGGGGAACCTCTGGGGCCAACGTCCTGACTTTC. Translated, it gives CSAYGDRGTSGANVLTF.